Given below is one T cell receptor (beta chain) in context. Antigen: not known. The data belong to a study of T cell responses to AZD1222 COVID-19 vaccine. Only in-frame clones appear in the TCRdb table, and some are missing; sequencing was by immunoSEQ multiplex PCR. The table shows about 72,000 clones, with nearly 90% occurring only once. Study observations and caveats: Of spike-specific TCRs, nearly half reportedly target regions left unmutated in variants. Seropositivity was recorded at baseline in only 6 or 7 AZD1222 recipients. Donors skewed white British and female; clonal diversity was possibly underestimated.

The starting material was peripheral blood, obtained 28 days after the second AZD1222 dose. The clonotype comes from an adult who received the AZD1222 COVID-19 vaccine.

The chain's CDR3 is CSASGGASYNSPLHF. CDR3 coding DNA: TGCAGTGCTAGTGGGGGGGCCTCCTATAATTCACCCCTCCACTTT. V and J are TRBV20-1 and TRBJ1-6, with D perhaps TRBD1 (6 bases). V was clipped by 3 bases and J by 0 bases, with 9 bases between them. This CDR3 has 15 amino acids. Germline CDR1 is DFQATT and CDR2 is SNEGSKA (reference sequence).